This TCR beta chain is drawn from a study of siplizumab effects on memory and regulatory T cells. Findings and caveats of the study: Sequences below about 10^-5 frequency were poorly captured, limiting mapping of alloreactive clones.

For every sample, approximately 9 x 10^4 TCR templates were assayed. The method was immunoSEQ multiplex PCR; TCRdb's version includes in-frame clones alone and lacks a portion of them. The table has 70,000 to 95,000 clones, around 97% seen once. Unstimulated naive, memory, effector memory and TEMRA subsets underwent sequencing in a few donor pairs. Remarks on this clone: Its antigen is still unknown.

Specimen: naive CD4+ T cells sorted from blood. The sequence was obtained from a human donor in good health.

The CDR3 here is CASRSSGGKYNEQFF. CDR3 in DNA: TGTGCCAGCAGGTCTAGCGGGGGGAAATACAATGAGCAGTTCTTC. The chain has TRBV28 and TRBJ2-1, with 11 positions matching TRBD2. Germline V lookup: CDR1 MDHEN, CDR2 SYDVKM. This CDR3 region has 15 residues. The V gene end was trimmed by 6 bases and the J gene end by 4 bases; junction bases not matched to a gene: 5.